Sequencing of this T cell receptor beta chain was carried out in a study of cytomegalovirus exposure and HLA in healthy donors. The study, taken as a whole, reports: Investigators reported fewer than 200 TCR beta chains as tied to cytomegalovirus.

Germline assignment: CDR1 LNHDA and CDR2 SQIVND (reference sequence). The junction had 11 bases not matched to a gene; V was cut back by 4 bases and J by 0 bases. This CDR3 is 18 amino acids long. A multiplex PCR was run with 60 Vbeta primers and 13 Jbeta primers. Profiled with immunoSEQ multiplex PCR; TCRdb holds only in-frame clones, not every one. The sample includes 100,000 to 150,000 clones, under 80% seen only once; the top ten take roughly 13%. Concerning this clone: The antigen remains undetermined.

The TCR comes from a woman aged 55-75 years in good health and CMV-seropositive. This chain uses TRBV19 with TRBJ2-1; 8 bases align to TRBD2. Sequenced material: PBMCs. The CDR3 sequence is CASSNRGGSGISYNEQFF. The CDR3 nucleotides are TGTGCCAGTAGTAATCGGGGAGGTAGCGGGATCTCCTACAATGAGCAGTTCTTC.